This T cell receptor (beta chain) comes out of a study of early T cells in non-severe SARS-CoV-2 infection. The CDR3 loop spans 16 amino acids. Trimming removed 4 bases at V and 14 bases at J, with 24 bases between. The germline CDR1 and CDR2 sequences are SGHAT and FQNNGV. MiXCR was run by TCRdb on the 5' RACE reads, yielding one entry per CDR3 protein. The sample includes tens of thousands of distinct CDR3 sequences, about 12% of them seen just once. The chain recombines TRBV11-2 with TRBJ1-6; tentative D call: TRBD1 (5 bases). The clonotype was recovered from an adult who was a healthcare worker with PCR-confirmed SARS-CoV-2 infection or an uninfected control (not recorded which). Sequenced: whole blood. The CDR3 loop is CASSSRYRDRGFTLHF. CDR3 nucleotides: TGTGCCAGCAGCTCCAGATACCGGGACCGGGGGTTTACCCTCCACTTT.